This T cell receptor beta chain was recorded in a study of T cells in tuberculosis. TCRdb's copy holds only in-frame clones and misses some; the assay was immunoSEQ multiplex PCR. The table includes just under 45,000 clones, approximately 94% detected once. V was trimmed by 4 bases and J by 4 bases, leaving 15 bases between them. The CDR3 loop spans 15 amino acids. Germline assignment: CDR1 SEHNR and CDR2 FQNEAQ (reference sequence). Unsorted cryopreserved PBMC were sequenced, averaging around 100,000 T cells per clinical donor. The genes are TRBV7-9 and TRBJ2-3, with D possibly matching TRBD2 (5 bases). This TCR was sampled from a donor aged 10-29 years with latent tuberculosis or without tuberculosis infection. Some clones in this sample may be carry-over from other donors' samples. Specimen: PBMCs. CDR3 residues: CASSSPEGRSDTQYF. The CDR3 DNA follows: TGTGCCAGCAGCTCCCCCGAGGGAAGGTCAGATACGCAGTATTTT.